This T cell receptor (beta chain) appears in the sequencing data of a study of control samples from healthy donors and cancer patients. There are 10 residues in the CDR3. V lost 7 bases and J 6 bases, leaving 4 bases between the germline ends. Profiling relied on immunoSEQ multiplex PCR, and the TCRdb table lists in-frame clones only, not all of them. The data contain tens of thousands of clones, roughly nine tenths of them seen just once; the ten biggest clones take up more than 12%. This TCR came from a man aged 60 to 69 with head and neck cancer. Specimen: PBMCs. This sequence joins TRBV23-1 and TRBJ1-5; D not resolved. TRBV23-1 is classed as an ORF, of uncertain function. This chain's CDR3 is CASIVQPQHF. CDR3 coding DNA: TGCGCCAGCATTGTTCAGCCCCAGCATTTT.